The 32 T cell receptor beta chains below were found in one sample sequenced in a study of T cells after yellow fever vaccination. TCRdb passed the 5' RACE reads through MiXCR, listing each CDR3 protein once. The sample yields fewer than 90,000 distinct CDR3 sequences, roughly 6.9% seen once. This material consisted of CD8+ T cells sorted from PBMCs, taken 5 days after the first yellow fever vaccination. These receptors came from a man younger than 30 who received the YFV17D yellow fever vaccine.

This clonotype was observed at least ten times. The V and J genes are TRBV29-1 and TRBJ2-2; D is unresolved. V gave up 5 bases and J gave up 3 bases, with 1 base separating them. This CDR3 is 10 amino acids long. Germline assignment: CDR1 SQVTM and CDR2 ANQGSEA. This chain's CDR3 is CSVHTGELFF. CDR3 DNA sequence: TGCAGCGTTCACACCGGGGAGCTGTTTTTT.

This clonotype occurred many times. The chain has TRBV30 and TRBJ2-7; 10 bases match TRBD1. The junction had 6 bases not matched to a gene; V was cut back by 7 bases and J by 6 bases. The CDR3 consists of 12 residues. Germline V CDR1 and CDR2: GTSNPN, SVGIG (reference sequence). In nucleotides, the CDR3 is TGTGCCTCCGGGACAGGGGTAGGCGAGCAGTACTTC. Translation gives CASGTGVGEQYF.

This clonotype has at least ten counts. The chain links TRBV6-5 to TRBJ1-1, with unresolved D. Trimming stripped 0 bases from V and 4 bases from J, with 12 bases between. The germline V gene has CDR1 MNHEY and CDR2 SVGAGI. The CDR3 has 15 residues. The CDR3 region is CASSYSRRLSTEAFF. In DNA, the CDR3 is TGTGCCAGCAGTTACTCTCGCAGGTTGAGCACTGAAGCTTTCTTT.

In this sample, this clonotype turned up a few times. The chain links TRBV12-3 or TRBV12-4 to TRBJ1-5; D is undetermined. Trimming pared 2 bases from V and 3 bases from J, leaving 11 bases between. CDR3 length: 15 amino acids. Here the CDR3 reads CASSLSFNLNQPQHF. The CDR3 DNA follows: TGTGCCAGCAGTTTAAGTTTTAACCTCAATCAGCCCCAGCATTTT.

In the case of this clonotype: Possible read error: a much larger clone is one base away. V and J are TRBV7-9 and TRBJ2-7, with TRBD1 identical over 8 bases. J was trimmed by 4 bases and V by 4 bases; bases with no gene match: 3. Looked up from germline, CDR1 is SEHNR and CDR2 is FQNEAQ (reference sequence). CDR3 size: 13 residues. CDR3 loop: CASSSRDRYEQYV. Written as DNA, the CDR3 is TGTGCCAGCAGCTCCCGGGACAGGTACGAGCAGTACGTC.

This clonotype was recorded a few times. The chain uses TRBV19 and TRBJ2-2; TRBD2 agrees at 10 bases. V lost 10 bases to trimming and J lost 6 bases; unmatched junction nucleotides: 5. Germline CDR1 LNHDA, CDR2 SQIVND (reference sequence). This CDR3 is built from 13 residues. CDR3 DNA sequence: TGTGCCACAAAGCGGGGGGGCCCCGGGGAGCTGTTTTTT. Translating gives CATKRGGPGELFF.

The genes are TRBV14 and TRBJ2-2; D is undetermined. The CDR3 is 17 amino acids. V lost 2 bases and J 6 bases, leaving 19 bases between the germline ends. Germline V lookup: CDR1 SGHDN, CDR2 FVKESK. The CDR3 sequence: CASSQQWATPGPGELFF. Here the CDR3 DNA reads TGTGCCAGCAGCCAACAGTGGGCCACGCCCGGACCCGGGGAGCTGTTTTTT. The full variable domain, rest sourced from reference TRBV14 and TRBJ2-2, is EAGVTQFPSHSVIEKGQTVTLRCDPISGHDNLYWYRRVMGKEIKFLLHFVKESKQDESGMPNNRFLAERTGGTYSTLKVQPAELEDSGVYFCASSQQWATPGPGELFFGEGSRLTVL.

This clonotype was seen at least ten times. The chain joins TRBV7-6 to TRBJ2-1, with TRBD1 matching 8 bases. The CDR3 extends over 15 amino acids. V was pared by 5 bases and J by 3 bases, with 6 bases of the junction left unmatched. CDR1 SGHVS and CDR2 FNYEAQ come from the germline V gene. In DNA form, the CDR3 reads TGTGCCAGCAGCCTTGACAGGGGTGACTACAATGAGCAGTTCTTC. It specifies CASSLDRGDYNEQFF.

The chain recombines TRBV4-1 with TRBJ2-7; D could derive from TRBD1 or TRBD2 (5 bases each). From germline, CDR1 is MGHRA and CDR2 YSYEKL. There are 15 residues in the CDR3. V was cut by 3 bases and J by 3 bases, with 15 bases left in between. CDR3 protein: CASSQGTGTRYEQYF. The CDR3 bases are TGCGCCAGCAGCCAGGGGACCGGGACGCGCTACGAGCAGTACTTC.

This clonotype was found many times. The rearrangement uses TRBV5-5 and TRBJ2-7, with unresolved D. The germline V gene encodes CDR1 SGHKS and CDR2 YYEKEE (reference sequence). Trimming cost V 0 bases and J 3 bases, with 7 bases left between them. This CDR3 region has 13 residues. The CDR3 loop is CASSLVINYEQYV. The CDR3 DNA is TGTGCCAGCAGCTTGGTCATAAACTACGAGCAGTACGTC.

In its sample, this clonotype was seen many times. J is TRBJ2-1 and V is TRBV6-5; D not certain. The CDR3 has 14 residues. Germline V gene sequence: CDR1 MNHEY, CDR2 SVGAGI. Trimming removed 5 bases from V and 6 bases from J, with 14 bases in between. Here the CDR3 DNA reads TGTGCCAGCAGTCACCTGCTCGGTGGCAATGAGCAGTTCTTC. Translating gives CASSHLLGGNEQFF.

This clonotype was counted many times. J is TRBJ1-2 and V is TRBV7-9; weak D call: TRBD1 (5 bases). Looked up from germline, CDR1 is SEHNR and CDR2 is FQNEAQ (reference sequence). V was cut by 5 bases and J by 8 bases, with 9 bases left in between. The CDR3 is 11 amino acids. The CDR3 region has the DNA TGTGCCAGCAGCCGGAACAGGGGCTACACCTTC. Protein sequence: CASSRNRGYTF.

This clonotype has just a few counts. The V and J genes are TRBV7-9 and TRBJ2-2; D is unresolved. With 5 bases removed from V and 2 bases from J, the gap between germline ends came to 3 bases. The germline gives CDR1 SEHNR, CDR2 FQNEAQ (reference sequence). This CDR3 comprises 12 residues. DNA of the CDR3: TGTGCCAGCAGCCGCAACACCGGGGAGCTGTTTTTT. Its protein product is CASSRNTGELFF.

This clonotype has ten or more counts. This chain joins TRBV28 and TRBJ2-2; 7 nucleotides align to TRBD1. After removal of 3 bases from V and 3 bases from J, the junction contained 10 bases not matched to a gene. CDR1 is MDHEN and CDR2 is SYDVKM in the germline V gene. CDR3 size: 17 residues. In DNA form, the CDR3 reads TGTGCCAGCAGTTTGAGGTCAGGGACAGCTCACACCGGGGAGCTGTTTTTT. Amino acid sequence: CASSLRSGTAHTGELFF.

The chain joins TRBV4-2 to TRBJ2-6; a weak D match, TRBD1 (6 bases). V was shortened by 4 bases and J by 0 bases, with 16 bases between the two germline ends. The germline gives CDR1 LGHNA, CDR2 YNFKEQ. CDR3 length: 18 residues. Here the CDR3 reads CASSPGQPMFSGANVLTF. DNA of the CDR3: TGTGCCAGCAGCCCTGGACAGCCTATGTTCTCTGGGGCCAACGTCCTGACTTTC.

This clonotype was observed a handful of times. This chain uses TRBV19 with TRBJ2-1; 8 positions match TRBD1. The CDR3 is 15 amino acids. V shed 3 bases, J shed 6 bases, and the junction held 7 bases outside the gene matches. CDR1 LNHDA and CDR2 SQIVND come from the germline V gene (reference sequence). The CDR3 loop reads CASSMARGQSNEQFF. The DNA for the CDR3 is TGTGCCAGTAGTATGGCCAGGGGGCAAAGCAATGAGCAGTTCTTC.

This clonotype was counted ten times or more. The chain employs TRBV4-1 and TRBJ1-2; a weak D match, TRBD1 (5 bases). Germline V gene data show CDR1 as MGHRA and CDR2 as YSYEKL. Between the trimmed V and J ends, which lost 0 bases and 7 bases, there was a span of 18 bases. The CDR3 contains 16 residues. The chain's CDR3 is CASSQDSTDPLGGYTF. The CDR3 bases are TGCGCCAGCAGCCAAGATTCGACAGACCCCTTGGGTGGCTACACCTTC.

To note about this clonotype: This could be a read error, since a much larger clone is one nucleotide away. This sequence joins TRBV29-1 and TRBJ2-1, with unresolved D. V lost 4 bases and J 7 bases, leaving 17 bases between the germline ends. CDR3 length: 14 residues. Germline CDR1 is SQVTM and CDR2 is ANQGSEA. The CDR3 DNA reads as TGCAGCGTTGGTCCCCGCTCCGGTGTGAATGAGCAGTTCTTC. Residues: CSVGPRSGVNEQFF.

Notes on this clonotype: One end of the junction is discordant with germline, which a read error may explain. CDR3: CASSPTGDRQYNEQFF. In DNA form, the CDR3 reads TGTGCTAGCAGCCCTACAGGGGACAGACAGTACAATGAGCAGTTCTTC. The gene calls are TRBV7-7 and TRBJ2-1, with 7 nucleotides matching TRBD1. Germline CDR1 SSHAT, CDR2 FNYEAQ (reference sequence). The CDR3 is made up of 16 amino acids.

The table lists this clonotype with many counts. This sequence joins TRBV6-2 or TRBV6-3 and TRBJ2-7; D may be TRBD1 or TRBD2 (5 bases each). Looked up from germline, CDR1 is MNHEY and CDR2 is SVGEGT. Trimming stripped 5 bases from V and 4 bases from J, with 9 bases between. This CDR3 is 12 amino acids long. The CDR3 nucleotides are TGTGCCAGCAGTCGGGACGGATACGAGCAGTACGTC. It is translated as CASSRDGYEQYV.

V and J are TRBV7-3 and TRBJ1-1; TRBD1 is a possible D gene (6 bases). CDR3 size: 13 residues. Germline V gene data show CDR1 as SGHTA and CDR2 as FQGTGA. The ends were cut back, 1 base at V and 5 bases at J, with 8 bases in the middle. DNA for the CDR3: TGTGCCAGCAGCTTAAACAGGGCGACTGAAGCTTTCTTT. This codes for CASSLNRATEAFF.

There are a few counts of this clonotype. The J gene is TRBJ1-5, the V gene TRBV19; possible D gene TRBD1, 6 bases. Per the germline V gene, CDR1 is LNHDA and CDR2 is SQIVND (reference sequence). V shed 7 bases and J shed 2 bases, with 15 bases lying between them. This CDR3 has 15 residues. CDR3 nucleotide sequence: TGTGCCAGTAATCCGACAGGAATGGGCAATCAGCCCCAGCATTTT. The encoded protein is CASNPTGMGNQPQHF.

This clonotype was counted a few times. V gene TRBV6-2 or TRBV6-3 combines with J gene TRBJ1-1; D is unresolved. The CDR3 has 15 amino acids. CDR1 is MNHEY, CDR2 SVGEGT, per germline. V was pared by 2 bases and J by 3 bases, with 13 bases between. The chain's CDR3 is CASSYGRDGDTEAFF. CDR3 nucleotides: TGTGCCAGCAGTTACGGAAGGGATGGGGACACTGAAGCTTTCTTT.

This chain connects TRBV2 to TRBJ2-1; 9 bases match TRBD1. Unmatched junction bases numbered 17, after V lost 11 bases and J lost 0 bases. Germline V gene data show CDR1 as SNHLY and CDR2 as FYNNEI. The CDR3 sequence is 18 residues long. The CDR3 loop is CAFSYLLGTGSSYNEQFF. DNA of the CDR3: TGTGCCTTCAGTTACCTCCTCGGGACAGGGAGCTCCTACAATGAGCAGTTCTTC.

This clonotype occurred many times. V usage is TRBV20-1 and J usage is TRBJ1-1; TRBD1 matches 7 bases. Germline CDR1 DFQATT, CDR2 SNEGSKA (reference sequence). The CDR3 runs to 12 residues. J gave up 3 bases and V 2 bases, and 0 bases lay outside the gene matches. CDR3 in DNA: TGCAGTGCTAGAACAGGGGACACTGAAGCTTTCTTT. It yields the protein CSARTGDTEAFF.

This clonotype was counted many times. This rearrangement joins TRBV7-6 to TRBJ2-1; D is unresolved. Germline V gene lookup returns CDR1 SGHVS and CDR2 FNYEAQ. Between the trimmed V and J ends, which lost 2 bases and 6 bases, there was a span of 11 bases. The CDR3 extends over 14 amino acids. The chain's CDR3 is CASSLPLRSNEQFF. The CDR3 nucleotides are TGTGCCAGCAGCTTACCCCTGAGGTCCAATGAGCAGTTCTTC.

This clonotype was seen a few times. The chain uses TRBV7-2 and TRBJ2-6; no clear D. The CDR3 runs 15 residues. Germline V gene lookup returns CDR1 SGHTA and CDR2 FQGNSA. Trimming cost V 5 bases and J 0 bases, with 8 bases left between them. The CDR3 region is CASSPAPSGANVLTF. Here the CDR3 DNA reads TGTGCCAGCAGCCCCGCGCCCTCTGGGGCCAACGTCCTGACTTTC.

The chain is built from TRBV5-4 and TRBJ2-3; D unclear. CDR1 and CDR2 from the germline V gene are SGHNT and YYREEE (reference sequence). The CDR3 runs 12 residues. Trimming took 4 bases from V and 4 from J, leaving 7 bases between them. CDR3 protein: CASSEVADTQYF. The CDR3 bases are TGTGCCAGCAGCGAAGTAGCAGATACGCAGTATTTT.

This clonotype was seen many times. CDR3 residues: CASSPPYEQYV. The CDR3 DNA reads as TGTGCCAGCTCACCACCCTACGAGCAGTACGTC. V gene TRBV18 combines with J gene TRBJ2-7; D ambiguous. This CDR3 is built from 11 residues. Germline CDR1 and CDR2: KGHSH and LQKENI. The V gene lost 0 bases and the J gene lost 3 bases, with 0 bases spanning the gap.

The chain is built from TRBV9 and TRBJ2-1; TRBD1 aligns across 7 bases. Trimming took 2 bases from V and 6 from J; bases not matched to a gene: 8. Germline V gene sequence: CDR1 SGDLS, CDR2 YYNGEE. The CDR3 is 15 amino acids. The CDR3 protein is CASSVRTGLSNEQFF. The CDR3 DNA reads as TGTGCCAGCAGCGTCCGGACAGGTCTTTCCAATGAGCAGTTCTTC. The whole variable domain, filled in from reference TRBV9 and TRBJ2-1, reads DSGVTQTPKHLITATGQRVTLRCSPRSGDLSVYWYQQSLDQGLQFLIQYYNGEERAKGNILERFSAQQFPDLHSELNLSSLELGDSALYFCASSVRTGLSNEQFFGPGTRLTVL.

This clonotype was seen only a few times. The chain joins TRBV12-3 or TRBV12-4 to TRBJ2-1; 9 bases line up with TRBD2. The CDR3 is 17 amino acids. V trimming: 5 bases; J trimming: 5 bases; junction bases outside the gene matches: 13. The CDR3, as DNA: TGTGCCAGCAGTCCCGCATCCGAGCGGGGGGCGAACAATGAGCAGTTCTTC. Its protein product is CASSPASERGANNEQFF.

The rearrangement joins TRBV7-9 to TRBJ2-7; 10 bases are a match to TRBD2. This CDR3 region has 14 residues. J gave up 12 bases and V 0 bases, and 8 bases lay outside the gene matches. Looked up from germline, CDR1 is SEHNR and CDR2 is FQNEAQ (reference sequence). CDR3: CASSLAYLTSGWYV. The CDR3, as DNA: TGTGCCAGCAGCTTAGCCTACCTGACTAGCGGGTGGTACGTC.